The present T cell receptor (beta chain) was sequenced within a study of read filtering for tumor transcriptome and immune sequencing. Study at large: DNase treatment preceded whole-transcriptome library preparation. IR-seq gave about 3.5 to 11 million TCR reads per sample; RNA-seq gave about 80 to 1,400.

The CDR3 is made up of 16 amino acids. Looked up from germline, CDR1 is SGHDN and CDR2 is FVKESK. J lost 7 bases, V lost 2 bases, and 10 bases had no gene match. This clonotype has at least ten counts. From approximately 430 ng of RNA, a library with molecular barcoded alpha/delta and beta/gamma adaptors was made. TCRdb ran MiXCR on the reads and lists one entry per CDR3 protein. The sample has 25,000 or so distinct CDR3 sequences; roughly 19% are singletons. The source is a donor at least 40 years old with multiple myeloma. The chain carries TRBV14 and TRBJ2-1, with 8 nucleotides matching TRBD2. Sequenced input: a population of CD138-negative cells sorted from bone marrow. CDR3 amino acids: CASSQPRAGGRNEQFF. The CDR3 coding sequence is TGTGCCAGCAGCCAACCTCGGGCGGGAGGAAGGAATGAGCAGTTCTTC.